This T cell receptor beta chain stems from a study of blood T cell repertoires in COVID-19. Study background: COVID-19 samples, acute and convalescent, were from the United States, Italy and Spain. PBMCs, B-cell-depleted T cells, or T cells provided the cDNA or gDNA that made up the material.

Per the study methods: Reference gene primer amplification gave estimated nucleated cell counts. The protocol was immunoSEQ multiplex PCR, while the TCRdb copy is restricted to in-frame clones and leaves out a portion. V, J and clone size are taken as reported in that table, and D and trimming were inferred from the DNA itself. Here the sample spans nearly 90,000 clones, roughly 88% being singletons. Germline lookup yields CDR1 SGHRS and CDR2 YFSETQ. This CDR3 is built from 16 residues. V dropped 3 bases and J dropped 5; count of bases not matched to a gene: 5. The chain couples TRBV5-1 to TRBJ2-3, with 14 bases aligning to TRBD2. Sequenced input: peripheral blood. This clonotype was sampled from a man aged 55 to 69 with acute or convalescent COVID-19. The CDR3 spells CASSWGLAGAEDTQYF. The CDR3 DNA reads TGCGCCAGCAGCTGGGGACTAGCGGGGGCTGAAGATACGCAGTATTTT.